Shown below are 30 T cell receptor beta chains from a single sample sequenced in a study of OX40 agonist ivuxolimab in advanced cancers. Generated by immunoSEQ multiplex PCR, the TCRdb table keeps only in-frame clones and is missing some. The sample yields 40,000 to 45,000 clones, 80% to 90% seen once. The sequenced sample was CD4+ or CD8+ T cells sorted from blood, obtained in a trial of the OX40 agonist ivuxolimab. The source is an adult with an advanced solid tumor such as melanoma, head and neck, liver or kidney cancer.

The rearrangement uses TRBV6-5 and TRBJ2-5; D is undetermined. The CDR3 spans 13 residues. V was cut by 2 bases and J by 5 bases, with 9 bases left in between. Germline CDR1 is MNHEY and CDR2 is SVGAGI. CDR3 residues: CASSYPYGETQYF. The CDR3 bases are TGTGCCAGCAGTTACCCCTACGGGGAGACCCAGTACTTC.

V and J are TRBV5-1 and TRBJ2-3; tentatively, D is TRBD1 (6 bases). The CDR3 extends over 14 amino acids. Germline CDR1 SGHRS, CDR2 YFSETQ. V lost 2 bases, J lost 4 bases, and 11 bases lay in between. In DNA form, the CDR3 reads TGCGCCAGCAGCTTCCCAGGGGTGGCAGATACGCAGTATTTT. Protein product: CASSFPGVADTQYF.

The V and J genes are TRBV21-1 and TRBJ2-7; the table's D gene call, TRBD2, was not cross checked with the DNA. TRBV21-1 is given as a pseudogene. This CDR3 region has 12 residues. DNA of the CDR3: TGTGCCAGCAGCAAGGAGGGGAACGAGCAGTACTTC. Translated, it gives CASSKEGNEQYF.

The count of this clone is one. The rearrangement joins TRBV10-3 to TRBJ2-7, with D unresolved. The germline V gene has CDR1 ENHRY and CDR2 SYGVKD. The V and J ends lost 6 bases and 6 bases respectively, with 9 bases between them. CDR3 length: 11 amino acids. CDR3 sequence (DNA): TGTGCCATCAGCGAGCCTGGCGAGCAGTACTTC. Its protein is CAISEPGEQYF.

The chain combines TRBV7-9 with TRBJ2-3; 9 bases agree with TRBD1. This CDR3 has 14 amino acids. Germline CDR1 reads SEHNR; CDR2 reads FQNEAQ (reference sequence). The V and J ends lost 5 bases and 5 bases, in that order; junction bases with no gene match: 5. The CDR3 nucleotides are TGTGCCAGCAGCCAGGGACAGGGACAAGATACGCAGTATTTT. Residues: CASSQGQGQDTQYF.

This rearrangement joins TRBV11-3 to TRBJ2-1; D call uncertain. CDR3 length equals 16 residues. Germline values: CDR1 SGHNT, CDR2 YENEEA. The V end lost 0 bases, the J end lost 0 bases, and 9 bases lay between the germline ends. The CDR3 sequence is CASSLEAYSSYNEQFF. CDR3 bases: TGTGCCAGCAGCTTAGAAGCGTATAGCTCCTACAATGAGCAGTTCTTC.

V and J are TRBV30 and TRBJ2-3; the D is unclear. V was pared by 3 bases and J by 2 bases, with 6 bases between. Germline V gene data show CDR1 as GTSNPN and CDR2 as SVGIG (reference sequence). The CDR3 is 12 amino acids. CDR3 in amino acids: CAWRKDTDTQYF. CDR3 nucleotides: TGTGCCTGGAGGAAGGACACAGATACGCAGTATTTT. Supplemented by reference TRBV30 and TRBJ2-3, the full variable domain reads SQTIHQWPATLVQPVGSPLSLECTVEGTSNPNLYWYRQAAGRGLQLLFYSVGIGQISSEVPQNLSASRPQDRQFILSSKKLLLSDSGFYLCAWRKDTDTQYFGPGTRLTVL.

This chain uses TRBV5-1 with TRBJ2-3, with 14 positions matching TRBD2. Trimming removed 4 bases from V and 0 bases from J; junction bases left unmatched: 4. The CDR3 spans 17 residues. CDR1 and CDR2 from the germline V gene are SGHRS and YFSETQ. The CDR3 loop is CASSPGTSGGSTDTQYF. Written as DNA, the CDR3 is TGCGCCAGCAGCCCAGGGACTAGCGGGGGTAGCACAGATACGCAGTATTTT.

This chain links TRBV5-1 with TRBJ2-3, with 8 positions matching TRBD2. The CDR3 is 16 amino acids. CDR1 is SGHRS, CDR2 YFSETQ, per germline. J was trimmed by 2 bases and V by 4 bases; bases with no gene match: 9. In DNA form, the CDR3 reads TGCGCCAGCAGCCGGGGGGGCACTAGTCCCACAGATACGCAGTATTTT. It is translated as CASSRGGTSPTDTQYF.

The V and J genes are TRBV5-4 and TRBJ2-7; no definite D call. Per germline, CDR1 SGHNT and CDR2 YYREEE (reference sequence). The V end was cut by 0 bases, the J end by 3 bases, with 4 bases between. The CDR3 consists of 12 residues. The CDR3, as DNA: TGTGCCAGCAGCTTGGACTACTACGAGCAGTACTTC. This codes for CASSLDYYEQYF. Based on the CDR3 plus reference TRBV5-4 and TRBJ2-7, the full variable domain is ETGVTQSPTHLIKTRGQQVTLRCSSQSGHNTVSWYQQALGQGPQFIFQYYREEENGRGNFPPRFSGLQFPNYSSELNVNALELDDSALYLCASSLDYYEQYFGPGTRLTVT.

The chain employs TRBV12-5 and TRBJ2-1; 8 bases line up with TRBD1. J gave up 7 bases and V 5 bases, and 7 bases lay outside the gene matches. The CDR3 runs to 14 residues. Germline-derived CDR1 and CDR2 are LGHNT and FRNRAP. CDR3 loop: CASGMSGGGNEQFF. The DNA of the CDR3 is TGTGCTAGTGGTATGTCAGGGGGCGGGAATGAGCAGTTCTTC.

The V gene is TRBV4-1, the J gene TRBJ1-4, with 7 bases lining up with TRBD1. There are 14 residues in the CDR3. Losses at the gene ends were 1 base for V and 8 bases for J; bases not matched to a gene: 4. CDR1 MGHRA and CDR2 YSYEKL come from the germline V gene. DNA of the CDR3: TGCGCCAGCAGCCAAGGACAGGGCGAGGAAAAACTGTTTTTT. Amino acid sequence: CASSQGQGEEKLFF.

The rearrangement uses TRBV7-6 and TRBJ2-1; D perhaps matches TRBD2 (6 bases). The germline gives CDR1 SGHVS, CDR2 FNYEAQ. CDR3 size: 16 residues. The germline V and J ends were trimmed by 1 base and 4 bases, with 14 bases remaining between them. Written as DNA, the CDR3 is TGTGCCAGCAGCTTAGACCCAGCGGGTGGATACAATGAGCAGTTCTTC. Translating it yields CASSLDPAGGYNEQFF.

The chain recombines TRBV5-1 with TRBJ2-2; 7 bases fit TRBD1. The CDR3 loop spans 17 amino acids. Trimming took 0 bases from V and 0 from J; bases not matched to a gene: 5. CDR1 and CDR2 (germline): SGHRS, YFSETQ. The CDR3 sequence: CASSLAPQGPNTGELFF. The CDR3 coding sequence is TGCGCCAGCAGCTTGGCGCCACAGGGGCCGAACACCGGGGAGCTGTTTTTT. The complete variable domain, with remaining parts taken from reference TRBV5-1 and TRBJ2-2, reads KAGVTQTPRYLIKTRGQQVTLSCSPISGHRSVSWYQQTPGQGLQFLFEYFSETQRNKGNFPGRFSGRQFSNSRSEMNVSTLELGDSALYLCASSLAPQGPNTGELFFGEGSRLTVL.

V usage is TRBV7-8 and J usage is TRBJ2-3, with D tentatively TRBD1 or TRBD2 (5 bases each). The length of the CDR3 is 14 residues. The V gene's germline CDR1 is SGHVS and CDR2 FQNEAQ. V lost 5 bases and J lost 1, with 10 bases in between. CDR3 in amino acids: CASSQGAGTDTQYF. The DNA of the CDR3 is TGTGCCAGCAGCCAGGGAGCCGGCACAGATACGCAGTATTTT.

This clone was observed a handful of times. The chain joins TRBV5-6 to TRBJ1-1; D not resolved. This CDR3 region has 14 residues. The V gene's germline CDR1 is SGHDT and CDR2 YYEEEE. V shed 0 bases and J shed 3 bases, with 9 bases lying between them. CDR3 nucleotide sequence: TGTGCCAGCAGCTTGGGACCTTTGGACACTGAAGCTTTCTTT. Encoded protein: CASSLGPLDTEAFF.

In its sample, this clone was seen a few times. CDR3 loop: CASSPRGLAGGGETQYF. Written as DNA, the CDR3 is TGTGCCAGCTCACCACGTGGACTAGCGGGAGGTGGAGAGACCCAGTACTTC. This chain joins TRBV18 and TRBJ2-5; TRBD2 matches 14 bases. From germline, CDR1 is KGHSH and CDR2 LQKENI. V gave up 1 base and J gave up 4 bases; unmatched junction bases: 5. The CDR3 is 17 residues long.

V is TRBV6-5 and J is TRBJ2-1, with a possible D match to TRBD2 (6 bases). Per the germline V gene, CDR1 is MNHEY and CDR2 is SVGAGI. The germline V and J ends were trimmed by 6 bases and 2 bases, with 14 bases remaining between them. The CDR3 is made up of 15 amino acids. This chain's CDR3 is CASRRDPGAYNEQFF. DNA for the CDR3: TGTGCCAGCAGGCGGGACCCCGGGGCCTACAATGAGCAGTTCTTC.

The CDR3 DNA reads TGTGCCAGCAGCTTAGCCCCTAGCGGCCAAGAGACCCAGTACTTC. Its protein product is CASSLAPSGQETQYF. The rearrangement joins TRBV13 to TRBJ2-5, with 7 nucleotides matching TRBD2. From germline, CDR1 is PRHDT and CDR2 FYEKMQ (reference sequence). The CDR3 consists of 15 residues. The V segment lost 1 base and the J segment 1 base; nucleotides outside the gene matches: 3. The full variable domain, in which reference TRBV13 and TRBJ2-5 provide the parts outside the CDR3, is AAGVIQSPRHLIKEKRETATLKCYPIPRHDTVYWYQQGPGQDPQFLISFYEKMQSDKGSIPDRFSAQQFSDYHSELNMSSLELGDSALYFCASSLAPSGQETQYFGPGTRLLVL.

The V gene is TRBV7-3, the J gene TRBJ2-1, with 8 bases that match TRBD2. Germline V lookup: CDR1 SGHTA, CDR2 FQGTGA. The CDR3 length is 15 residues. V dropped 1 base and J dropped 7; count of bases not matched to a gene: 6. This chain's CDR3 is CASSLRSAGGNEQFF. In nucleotides, the CDR3 is TGTGCCAGCAGCTTAAGGTCTGCGGGGGGAAATGAGCAGTTCTTC.

The chain employs TRBV7-9 and TRBJ1-2; D unresolved. V was trimmed by 5 bases and J by 0 bases, leaving 4 bases between them. CDR1 and CDR2 from the germline V gene are SEHNR and FQNEAQ (reference sequence). The CDR3 runs to 12 residues. The CDR3 region has the DNA TGTGCCAGCAGCCCTTCTAACTATGGCTACACCTTC. As protein: CASSPSNYGYTF.

This clone has only a few counts. The chain is built from TRBV21-1 and TRBJ2-1; TRBD2, the table's D call, lacks a check against the DNA. TRBV21-1 is a pseudogene segment. CDR3 length equals 20 residues. Here the CDR3 reads CASSTRGATSGVRIYNEQFF. CDR3 nucleotides: TGTGCCAGCAGCACCAGGGGGGCGACTAGCGGGGTCAGGATCTACAATGAGCAGTTCTTC.

This chain uses TRBV11-3 with TRBJ1-2; D possibly corresponds to TRBD1 (5 bases). Trimming shortened V by 4 bases and J by 4 bases, and 13 bases separated the two germline ends. Germline loops: CDR1 SGHNT, CDR2 YENEEA. This CDR3 has 14 amino acids. Written as DNA, the CDR3 is TGTGCCAGCAGCTCTAACCAGGACACCTATGGCTACACCTTC. As protein: CASSSNQDTYGYTF.

V usage is TRBV18 and J usage is TRBJ1-5, with D possibly TRBD1 on 5 matching bases. There are 15 residues in the CDR3. The germline V gene encodes CDR1 KGHSH and CDR2 LQKENI. V was trimmed by 3 bases and J by 9 bases, leaving 18 bases between them. The CDR3 protein is CASSPVEGSTLPQHF. CDR3 coding DNA: TGTGCCAGCTCACCGGTGGAGGGGAGTACCCTGCCCCAGCATTTT.

The chain uses TRBV10-3 and TRBJ2-7; 7 nucleotides align to TRBD1. Germline CDR1 reads ENHRY; CDR2 reads SYGVKD. The J segment lost 0 bases and the V segment lost 7 bases, leaving 15 bases of the junction unmatched. The CDR3 loop spans 17 amino acids. CDR3 loop: CAITWTPGQLVSYEQYV. As DNA, the CDR3 is TGTGCCATCACCTGGACCCCGGGACAGCTTGTCTCCTACGAGCAGTACGTC.

V usage is TRBV2 and J usage is TRBJ1-6, with 8 bases lining up with TRBD1. V shed 7 bases and J 7 bases; nucleotides not matched to a gene: 3. Per the germline V gene, CDR1 is SNHLY and CDR2 is FYNNEI. This CDR3 spans 13 amino acids. CDR3: CASKGQVNSPLHF. CDR3 sequence (DNA): TGTGCCAGCAAGGGACAGGTGAATTCACCCCTCCACTTT.

CDR3 in DNA: TGTGCCAGCAGCTTAGGTAGAAAATTAGCGGGAGGTTCCTACAATGAGCAGTTCTTC. Translation gives CASSLGRKLAGGSYNEQFF. J is TRBJ2-1 and V is TRBV11-2, with 10 bases lining up with TRBD2. Germline V lookup: CDR1 SGHAT, CDR2 FQNNGV. This CDR3 spans 19 amino acids. The V segment lost 1 base and the J segment 1 base; nucleotides outside the gene matches: 10. The full variable domain, in which reference TRBV11-2 and TRBJ2-1 provide the parts outside the CDR3, is EAGVAQSPRYKIIEKRQSVAFWCNPISGHATLYWYQQILGQGPKLLIQFQNNGVVDDSQLPKDRFSAERLKGVDSTLKIQPAKLEDSAVYLCASSLGRKLAGGSYNEQFFGPGTRLTVL.

This chain joins TRBV4-1 and TRBJ2-2; D may be TRBD1 (8 bases). V was shortened by 1 base and J by 5 bases, with 14 bases between the two germline ends. This CDR3 has 16 amino acids. Germline loops: CDR1 MGHRA, CDR2 YSYEKL. CDR3 bases: TGCGCCAGCAGCCAAGGGGAACAGGGGGGGACCGGGGAGCTGTTTTTT. It codes for CASSQGEQGGTGELFF.

This sequence joins TRBV4-3 and TRBJ2-1; the match to TRBD2 covers 7 bases. The CDR3 loop spans 15 amino acids. With 1 base clipped from V and 5 bases from J, the junction kept 5 bases outside the gene matches. Germline CDR1 is LGHNA and CDR2 is YSLEER. CDR3 sequence reads: CASSQASGRNNEQFF. CDR3 coding DNA: TGCGCCAGCAGCCAAGCTAGCGGACGAAACAATGAGCAGTTCTTC.

The chain carries TRBV7-9 and TRBJ1-2; no clear D gene. The CDR3 has 14 residues. Germline CDR1 SEHNR, CDR2 FQNEAQ (reference sequence). V was trimmed by 3 bases and J by 0 bases, leaving 8 bases between them. CDR3 region: CASSFYQPNYGYTF. The DNA for the CDR3 is TGTGCCAGCAGCTTCTACCAGCCTAACTATGGCTACACCTTC.